The 7 T cell receptor beta chains given below trace back to one sample, sequenced in a study of cytomegalovirus exposure and HLA in healthy donors. Profiling relied on immunoSEQ multiplex PCR, and the TCRdb table lists in-frame clones only, not all of them. Here the sample spans tens of thousands of clones, around nine tenths being singletons. The sequencing sample was made of PBMCs. The origin of the receptors is a man between 18 and 35 years old in good health and CMV-seronegative.

V gene TRBV6-1 combines with J gene TRBJ1-1; D is unclear. The CDR3 runs to 12 residues. V lost 8 bases and J lost 5, with 12 bases in between. The germline CDR1 and CDR2 sequences are MNHNS and SASEGT. CDR3 DNA sequence: TGTGCCAGCGGCGGGATGGGAACTGAAGCTTTCTTT. The encoded protein is CASGGMGTEAFF.

The gene calls are TRBV28 and TRBJ1-4; no reliable D call. V dropped 7 bases and J dropped 1 base, with 10 bases sitting between them. Germline V lookup: CDR1 MDHEN, CDR2 SYDVKM. The CDR3 is 14 residues long. CDR3 in amino acids: CASTHLGTNEKLFF. CDR3 sequence (DNA): TGTGCCAGCACTCACCTAGGAACTAATGAAAAACTGTTTTTT.

The V call is TRBV11-2, the J call TRBJ2-7; D perhaps matches TRBD2 (5 bases). V was clipped by 2 bases and J by 7 bases, with 9 bases between them. The CDR3 is made up of 12 amino acids. Per germline, CDR1 SGHAT and CDR2 FQNNGV. CDR3 sequence: CASSLPGEEQYF. In nucleotides, the CDR3 is TGTGCCAGCAGCTTACCCGGGGAAGAGCAGTACTTC.

This chain links TRBV9 with TRBJ2-5; maybe TRBD2 (5 bases). V lost 0 bases, J lost 1 base, and 13 bases lay in between. The CDR3 has 16 amino acids. The germline V gene has CDR1 SGDLS and CDR2 YYNGEE. DNA for the CDR3: TGTGCCAGCAGCGTAGCTACGGGGTCAACCCAAGAGACCCAGTACTTC. It encodes CASSVATGSTQETQYF.

The gene calls are TRBV19 and TRBJ2-3; 11 bases agree with TRBD2. This CDR3 spans 16 amino acids. V trimming: 3 bases; J trimming: 4 bases; junction bases outside the gene matches: 6. Germline V lookup: CDR1 LNHDA, CDR2 SQIVND (reference sequence). CDR3 sequence reads: CASSIGELAGADTQYF. CDR3 sequence (DNA): TGTGCCAGTAGTATTGGGGAACTAGCGGGAGCAGATACGCAGTATTTT.

The chain carries TRBV19 and TRBJ2-7; D may be TRBD2 (5 bases). Germline CDR1 reads LNHDA; CDR2 reads SQIVND (reference sequence). Trimming pared 2 bases from V and 3 bases from J, leaving 5 bases between. The CDR3 is 12 residues long. The CDR3 region is CASSIRGYEQYF. The CDR3 nucleotides read TGTGCCAGTAGTATACGGGGCTACGAGCAGTACTTC.

This chain uses TRBV11-3 with TRBJ2-7; 7 bases align to TRBD1. The J segment lost 2 bases and the V segment lost 3 bases, leaving 7 bases of the junction unmatched. This CDR3 spans 15 amino acids. Germline V gene sequence: CDR1 SGHNT, CDR2 YENEEA. Written as DNA, the CDR3 is TGTGCCAGCAGCTTCGGGGACAGCCCAACCTACGAGCAGTACTTC. It translates to CASSFGDSPTYEQYF.